The present T cell receptor (beta chain) was sequenced within a study of cytomegalovirus exposure and HLA in healthy donors. In the study overall: The same platform as the approximately 700 first-cohort repertoires was used for the 95 to 150 validation repertoires, a later analysis reported.

The CDR3 length is 16 residues. Germline V gives CDR1 SGHRS, CDR2 YFSETQ. The J segment lost 0 bases and the V segment lost 4 bases, leaving 7 bases of the junction unmatched. Produced via immunoSEQ multiplex PCR; TCRdb's table is partial and in-frame only. Of 200,000 to 250,000 clones in the sample, 75% to 95% were seen once. This rearrangement joins TRBV5-1 to TRBJ2-1, with 7 bases matching TRBD2. This sequence was found in a woman younger than 30 in good health and CMV-seronegative. Sequences were obtained from PBMCs. CDR3 nucleotides: TGCGCCAGCAGCCCCGGCGGCGGGGGCTCCTACAATGAGCAGTTCTTC. Its translation: CASSPGGGGSYNEQFF.